What follows are 5 T cell receptor beta chains derived from one specimen sequenced in a study of blood T cell repertoires in COVID-19. TCRdb's copy holds only in-frame clones and misses some; the assay was immunoSEQ multiplex PCR. The sample carries tens of thousands of clones, about 88% recorded once. Sample: peripheral blood. Receptors originate from a man aged 55-75 years with acute or convalescent COVID-19.

Comments on this clone: At one boundary the junction diverges from the germline segment, which might be a read error. V usage is TRBV4-1 and J usage is TRBJ1-6, with D perhaps matching TRBD1 (5 bases). CDR1 is MGHRA, CDR2 YSYEKL, per germline. The length of the CDR3 is 16 residues. CDR3 region: CARSRGEGSYNSPLHF. The CDR3 nucleotides read TGCGCCCGCAGCCGAGGGGAGGGGTCCTATAATTCACCCCTCCACTTT.

V is TRBV5-1 and J is TRBJ2-1; 9 nucleotides agree with TRBD1. The V segment lost 6 bases and the J segment 8 bases; nucleotides outside the gene matches: 12. The CDR3 contains 15 residues. Looked up from germline, CDR1 is SGHRS and CDR2 is YFSETQ. CDR3 residues: CASNRWGTGIDEQFF. The CDR3 DNA reads as TGCGCCAGCAACCGATGGGGGACAGGGATCGATGAGCAGTTCTTC.

V and J are TRBV5-4 and TRBJ2-2; 10 positions agree with TRBD2. The V gene end was trimmed by 4 bases and the J gene end by 5 bases; junction bases not matched to a gene: 5. The CDR3 runs to 15 residues. Looked up from germline, CDR1 is SGHNT and CDR2 is YYREEE (reference sequence). This chain's CDR3 is CASSLGTSVTGELFF. In DNA, the CDR3 is TGTGCCAGCAGCCTTGGGACTAGCGTGACCGGGGAGCTGTTTTTT. The variable domain in full, with the rest retrieved from reference TRBV5-4 and TRBJ2-2, is ETGVTQSPTHLIKTRGQQVTLRCSSQSGHNTVSWYQQALGQGPQFIFQYYREEENGRGNFPPRFSGLQFPNYSSELNVNALELDDSALYLCASSLGTSVTGELFFGEGSRLTVL.

This chain uses TRBV19 with TRBJ2-2, with D uncertain. V lost 3 bases, J lost 6 bases, and 5 bases lay in between. Germline loops: CDR1 LNHDA, CDR2 SQIVND (reference sequence). The length of the CDR3 is 12 residues. CDR3 in amino acids: CASSILAGELFF. The DNA of the CDR3 is TGTGCCAGTAGTATCCTAGCCGGGGAGCTGTTTTTT.

This chain links TRBV6-2 or TRBV6-3 with TRBJ2-7; the match to TRBD2 covers 8 bases. The CDR3 covers 15 residues. Losses at the gene ends were 1 base for V and 5 bases for J; bases not matched to a gene: 7. The V gene's germline CDR1 is MNHEY and CDR2 SVGEGT. For the CDR3, the DNA is TGTGCCAGCAGTTACTACGGGGGGGCCTCGAACGAGCAGTACTTC. It specifies CASSYYGGASNEQYF.